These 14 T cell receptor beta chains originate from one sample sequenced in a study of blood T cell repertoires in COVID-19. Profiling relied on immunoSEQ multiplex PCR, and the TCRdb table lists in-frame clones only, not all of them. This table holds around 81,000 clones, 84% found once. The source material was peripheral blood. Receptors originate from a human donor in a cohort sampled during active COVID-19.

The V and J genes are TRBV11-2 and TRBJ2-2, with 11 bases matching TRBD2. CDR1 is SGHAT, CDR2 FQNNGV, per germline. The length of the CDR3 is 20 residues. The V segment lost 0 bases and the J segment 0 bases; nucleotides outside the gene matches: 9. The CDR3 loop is CASSLERRLAGGSNTGELFF. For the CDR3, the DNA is TGTGCCAGCAGCTTAGAAAGGCGTCTAGCGGGGGGCTCGAACACCGGGGAGCTGTTTTTT. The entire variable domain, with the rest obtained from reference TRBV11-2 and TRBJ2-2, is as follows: EAGVAQSPRYKIIEKRQSVAFWCNPISGHATLYWYQQILGQGPKLLIQFQNNGVVDDSQLPKDRFSAERLKGVDSTLKIQPAKLEDSAVYLCASSLERRLAGGSNTGELFFGEGSRLTVL.

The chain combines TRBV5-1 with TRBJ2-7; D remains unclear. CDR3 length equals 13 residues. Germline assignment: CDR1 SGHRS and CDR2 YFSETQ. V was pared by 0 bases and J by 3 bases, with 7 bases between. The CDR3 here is CASSLERNYEQYF. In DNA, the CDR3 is TGCGCCAGCAGCTTGGAGAGAAACTACGAGCAGTACTTC. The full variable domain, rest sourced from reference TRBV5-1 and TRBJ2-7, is KAGVTQTPRYLIKTRGQQVTLSCSPISGHRSVSWYQQTPGQGLQFLFEYFSETQRNKGNFPGRFSGRQFSNSRSEMNVSTLELGDSALYLCASSLERNYEQYFGPGTRLTVT.

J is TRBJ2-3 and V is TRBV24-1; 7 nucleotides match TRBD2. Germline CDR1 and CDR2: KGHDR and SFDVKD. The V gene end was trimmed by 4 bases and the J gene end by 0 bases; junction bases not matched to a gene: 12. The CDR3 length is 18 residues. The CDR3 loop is CATSESGTTAASTDTQYF. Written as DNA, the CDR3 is TGTGCCACCAGTGAGTCCGGGACTACTGCTGCTAGCACAGATACGCAGTATTTT.

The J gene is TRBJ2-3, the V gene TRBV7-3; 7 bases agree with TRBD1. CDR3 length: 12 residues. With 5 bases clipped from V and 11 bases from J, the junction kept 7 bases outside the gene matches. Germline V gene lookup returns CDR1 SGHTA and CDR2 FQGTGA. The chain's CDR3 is CASSPSGTEQYF. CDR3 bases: TGTGCCAGCAGCCCTTCCGGGACAGAGCAGTATTTT.

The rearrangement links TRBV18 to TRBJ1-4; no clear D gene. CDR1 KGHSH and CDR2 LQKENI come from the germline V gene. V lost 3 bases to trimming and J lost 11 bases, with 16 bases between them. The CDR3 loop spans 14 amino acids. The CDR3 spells CASSPSIARQKLFF. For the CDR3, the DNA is TGTGCCAGCTCACCTTCAATAGCCCGGCAGAAACTGTTTTTT.

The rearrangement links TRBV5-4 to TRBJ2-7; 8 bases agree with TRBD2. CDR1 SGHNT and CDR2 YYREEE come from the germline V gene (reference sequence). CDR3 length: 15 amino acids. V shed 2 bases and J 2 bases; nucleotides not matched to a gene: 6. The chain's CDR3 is CASSLGAGVTYEQYF. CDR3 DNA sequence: TGTGCCAGCAGCTTAGGAGCGGGGGTAACCTACGAGCAGTACTTC.

CDR3 sequence: CASSPGQGYGYTF. CDR3 DNA: TGTGCCAGCAGCCCGGGACAGGGCTATGGCTACACCTTC. The chain combines TRBV2 with TRBJ1-2, with 9 bases fitting TRBD1. The CDR3 extends over 13 amino acids. After removal of 6 bases from V and 4 bases from J, the junction contained 3 bases not matched to a gene. Per germline, CDR1 SNHLY and CDR2 FYNNEI. The whole variable domain, filled in from reference TRBV2 and TRBJ1-2, reads EPEVTQTPSHQVTQMGQEVILRCVPISNHLYFYWYRQILGQKVEFLVSFYNNEISEKSEIFDDQFSVERPDGSNFTLKIRSTKLEDSAMYFCASSPGQGYGYTFGSGTRLTVV.

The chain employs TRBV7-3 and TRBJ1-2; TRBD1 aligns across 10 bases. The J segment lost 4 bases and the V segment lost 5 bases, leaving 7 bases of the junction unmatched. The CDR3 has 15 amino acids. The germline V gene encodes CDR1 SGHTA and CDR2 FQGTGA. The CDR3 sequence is CASSPDRGRTYGYTF. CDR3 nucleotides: TGTGCCAGCAGCCCCGACAGGGGGCGTACCTATGGCTACACCTTC. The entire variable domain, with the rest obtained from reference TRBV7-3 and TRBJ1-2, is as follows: GAGVSQTPSNKVTEKGKYVELRCDPISGHTALYWYRQSLGQGPEFLIYFQGTGAADDSGLPNDRFFAVRPEGSVSTLKIQRTERGDSAVYLCASSPDRGRTYGYTFGSGTRLTVV.

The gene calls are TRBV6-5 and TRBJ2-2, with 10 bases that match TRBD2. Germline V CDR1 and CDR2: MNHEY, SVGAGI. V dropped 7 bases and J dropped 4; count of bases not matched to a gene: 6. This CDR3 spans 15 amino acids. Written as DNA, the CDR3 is TGTGCCAGCAAGCGCGCTAGCGGGGGCACCGGGGAGCTGTTTTTT. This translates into CASKRASGGTGELFF.

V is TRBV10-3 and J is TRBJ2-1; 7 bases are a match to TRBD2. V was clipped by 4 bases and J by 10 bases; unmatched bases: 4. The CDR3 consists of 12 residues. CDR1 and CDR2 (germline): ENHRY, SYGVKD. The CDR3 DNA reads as TGTGCCATCAGTGTGACTAGCATGGAGCAGTTCTTC. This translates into CAISVTSMEQFF.

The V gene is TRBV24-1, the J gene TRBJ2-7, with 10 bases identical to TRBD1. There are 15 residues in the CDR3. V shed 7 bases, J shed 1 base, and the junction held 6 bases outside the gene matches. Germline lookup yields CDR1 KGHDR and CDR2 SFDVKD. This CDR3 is CATSLGTGVSYEQYF. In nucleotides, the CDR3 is TGTGCCACCAGCCTCGGGACAGGGGTATCCTACGAGCAGTACTTC.

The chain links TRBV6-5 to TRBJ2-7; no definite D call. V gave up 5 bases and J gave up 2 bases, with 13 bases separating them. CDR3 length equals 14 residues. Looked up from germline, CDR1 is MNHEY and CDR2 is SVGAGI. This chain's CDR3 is CASSPAVGPYEQYF. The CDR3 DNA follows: TGTGCCAGCAGTCCTGCGGTAGGCCCCTACGAGCAGTACTTC.

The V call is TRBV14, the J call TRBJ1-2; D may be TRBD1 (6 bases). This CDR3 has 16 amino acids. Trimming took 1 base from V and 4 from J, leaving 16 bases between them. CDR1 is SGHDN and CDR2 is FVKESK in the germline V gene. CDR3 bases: TGTGCCAGCAGCCAAGGCCTCCGAGGGACACTCTATGGCTACACCTTC. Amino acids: CASSQGLRGTLYGYTF.

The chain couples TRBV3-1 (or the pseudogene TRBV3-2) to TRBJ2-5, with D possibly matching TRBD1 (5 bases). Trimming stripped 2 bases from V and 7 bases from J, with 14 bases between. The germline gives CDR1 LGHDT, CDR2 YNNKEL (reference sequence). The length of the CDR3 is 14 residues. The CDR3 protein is CASSQWGVIWTQYF. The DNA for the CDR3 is TGTGCCAGCAGCCAATGGGGCGTAATTTGGACCCAGTACTTC.